This TCR beta chain was sequenced in a study of blood T cells in healthy people across ages. Whole-study results and caveats: TCR beta diversity was tightly associated with the proportion of naive T cells.

With a J-beta primer mix and a sample-barcoded 5' primer, a second PCR ran about 6 to 11 cycles. Each CDR3 protein is one row after TCRdb ran MiXCR on the 5' RACE reads. This sample has about 730,000 distinct CDR3 sequences, with around 46% found just once. This CDR3 region has 13 residues. Germline V gene lookup returns CDR1 PRHDT and CDR2 FYEKMQ (reference sequence). Remarks on this clonotype: Its antigen is not identified. The junction and the germline gene differ at one end; a read error may be behind it.

The draw of peripheral blood yielded ten milliliters from each donor. The TCR comes from a woman between 55 and 75 years old in good health. This sequence joins TRBV13 and TRBJ2-5, with 8 bases identical to TRBD2. The J call could be wrong; TRBJ2-7 is a better fit for the DNA end. The sample consisted of blood. CDR3 sequence: CASNLGGGYEQYF. In nucleotides, the CDR3 is TGTGCCAGCAACTTAGGCGGGGGGTACGAGCAGTACTTC.